The 13 T cell receptor beta chains presented below share a single source sample, sequenced in a study of radiotherapy plus CTLA-4 blockade in lung cancer. Profiled with immunoSEQ multiplex PCR; TCRdb holds only in-frame clones, not every one. Among some 120,000 clones listed, around 84% were seen once. The sample in question was peripheral blood, obtained from a patient treated with radiotherapy plus ipilimumab. Every receptor here comes from a human donor with non-small cell lung cancer that progressed on radiotherapy plus ipilimumab. Some clones in this sample may be carry-over from other donors' samples.

The CDR3 DNA follows: TGTGCCAGCAGCCGTTCTAGCGACTCCTACAATGAGCAGTTCTTC. It yields the protein CASSRSSDSYNEQFF. This chain joins TRBV7-3 and TRBJ2-1; a weak D match, TRBD2 (6 bases). Trimming took 5 bases from V and 0 from J, leaving 11 bases between them. The length of the CDR3 is 15 residues. Per the germline V gene, CDR1 is SGHTA and CDR2 is FQGTGA.

The chain uses TRBV15 and TRBJ2-7, with TRBD1 matching 9 bases. CDR1 and CDR2 from the germline V gene are LNHNV and YYDKDF (reference sequence). V dropped 6 bases and J dropped 1; count of bases not matched to a gene: 7. This CDR3 is built from 15 residues. DNA of the CDR3: TGTGCCACCAGGGGCGGGACAGGGCTTTCCTACGAGCAGTACTTC. The encoded protein is CATRGGTGLSYEQYF. Full variable domain (remainder filled in from reference TRBV15 and TRBJ2-7): DAMVIQNPRYQVTQFGKPVTLSCSQTLNHNVMYWYQQKSSQAPKLLFHYYDKDFNNEADTPDNFQSRRPNTSFCFLDIRSPGLGDTAMYLCATRGGTGLSYEQYFGPGTRLTVT.

This chain joins TRBV2 and TRBJ1-3; 8 positions agree with TRBD1. The CDR3 has 16 amino acids. Trimming removed 2 bases from V and 8 bases from J; junction bases left unmatched: 11. The germline V gene encodes CDR1 SNHLY and CDR2 FYNNEI. This CDR3 reads CASSERWQGAVYTIYF. CDR3 bases: TGTGCCAGCAGTGAAAGATGGCAGGGGGCTGTGTACACCATATATTTT. Filled out from reference TRBV2 and TRBJ1-3, the complete variable domain reads EPEVTQTPSHQVTQMGQEVILRCVPISNHLYFYWYRQILGQKVEFLVSFYNNEISEKSEIFDDQFSVERPDGSNFTLKIRSTKLEDSAMYFCASSERWQGAVYTIYFGEGSWLTVV.

The rearrangement links TRBV18 to TRBJ2-1, with D unclear. Germline V gives CDR1 KGHSH, CDR2 LQKENI. Trimming took off 0 bases at V and 8 bases at J, with 11 bases between the two ends. This CDR3 contains 14 residues. CDR3 residues: CASSPPPSGHEQFF. CDR3 DNA: TGTGCCAGCTCACCACCCCCTTCCGGGCATGAGCAGTTCTTC.

The chain joins TRBV9 to TRBJ2-3; 8 bases are shared with TRBD2. The ends lost 0 bases at V and 5 bases at J; junction bases unmatched: 11. Germline assignment: CDR1 SGDLS and CDR2 YYNGEE. The CDR3 is made up of 17 amino acids. The CDR3, as DNA: TGTGCCAGCAGCGTAGAAGTAGCGGGACCGGCGGGAGATACGCAGTATTTT. Translating it yields CASSVEVAGPAGDTQYF. Based on the CDR3 plus reference TRBV9 and TRBJ2-3, the full variable domain is DSGVTQTPKHLITATGQRVTLRCSPRSGDLSVYWYQQSLDQGLQFLIQYYNGEERAKGNILERFSAQQFPDLHSELNLSSLELGDSALYFCASSVEVAGPAGDTQYFGPGTRLTVL.

J is TRBJ2-5 and V is TRBV19; D is unclear. CDR3 size: 13 residues. Germline values: CDR1 LNHDA, CDR2 SQIVND (reference sequence). V was pared by 7 bases and J by 2 bases, with 11 bases between. The DNA of the CDR3 is TGTGCCAGTAATGATAGGCGGCAAGAGACCCAGTACTTC. The encoded protein is CASNDRRQETQYF. The variable domain in full, completed from reference TRBV19 and TRBJ2-5, reads DGGITQSPKYLFRKEGQNVTLSCEQNLNHDAMYWYRQDPGQGLRLIYYSQIVNDFQKGDIAEGYSVSREKKESFPLTVTSAQKNPTAFYLCASNDRRQETQYFGPGTRLLVL.

The V and J genes are TRBV4-2 and TRBJ2-5, with D possibly matching TRBD1 (6 bases). This CDR3 has 15 amino acids. In germline, CDR1 is LGHNA, CDR2 YNFKEQ. V lost 1 base, J lost 6 bases, and 15 bases lay in between. CDR3 loop: CASSQAWDQGKTQYF. DNA for the CDR3: TGTGCCAGCAGCCAAGCCTGGGACCAGGGGAAGACCCAGTACTTC.

The genes are TRBV6-5 and TRBJ1-4, with D unresolved. Germline V lookup: CDR1 MNHEY, CDR2 SVGAGI. The V end lost 4 bases, the J end lost 7 bases, and 16 bases lay between the germline ends. The CDR3 is 15 amino acids. The CDR3 region is CASSSPSRLGEKLFF. CDR3 coding DNA: TGTGCCAGCAGTTCCCCGTCGAGACTCGGTGAAAAACTGTTTTTT.

CDR3 sequence: CASSPLEGDGYTF. In nucleotides, the CDR3 is TGTGCCAGCTCACCACTAGAGGGGGATGGCTACACCTTC. The rearrangement joins TRBV18 to TRBJ1-2; D possibly corresponds to TRBD1 (6 bases). Germline CDR1 is KGHSH and CDR2 is LQKENI. Trimming took 1 base from V and 6 from J, leaving 9 bases between them. CDR3 length equals 13 residues.

As to this clone: This sample includes further DNA sequences coding for the same CDR3. This chain joins TRBV18 and TRBJ1-6; D is uncertain. The germline V and J ends were trimmed by 3 bases and 5 bases, with 8 bases remaining between them. Germline V gene data show CDR1 as KGHSH and CDR2 as LQKENI. This CDR3 contains 14 residues. Written as DNA, the CDR3 is TGTGCCAGCTCACCGTCCGGGAATAATTCACCCCTCCACTTT. Its translation is CASSPSGNNSPLHF.

The CDR3 region has the DNA TGTGCCAGCAGCTTGCTTTTGGAGACCCAGTACTTC. Its protein product is CASSLLLETQYF. The gene calls are TRBV5-5 and TRBJ2-5, with no clear D. The germline V gene has CDR1 SGHKS and CDR2 YYEKEE (reference sequence). The CDR3 is 12 residues long. V was trimmed by 1 base and J by 5 bases, leaving 6 bases between them.

The rearrangement uses TRBV19 and TRBJ2-5, with 7 positions matching TRBD1. This CDR3 is built from 13 residues. The germline V gene encodes CDR1 LNHDA and CDR2 SQIVND (reference sequence). The junction had 8 bases not matched to a gene; V was cut back by 7 bases and J by 6 bases. The CDR3 DNA follows: TGTGCCAGTAAGGTAGGGGGCAGTCAGACCCAGTACTTC. As protein: CASKVGGSQTQYF.

The chain employs TRBV6-1 and TRBJ1-2; 7 positions match TRBD1. Trimming at V came to 5 bases and at J to 4 bases, leaving 4 bases not matched to a gene. The CDR3 spans 13 residues. Germline lookup yields CDR1 MNHNS and CDR2 SASEGT. DNA for the CDR3: TGTGCCAGCAGTAGGGACAGCTTCTATGGCTACACCTTC. Protein sequence: CASSRDSFYGYTF.